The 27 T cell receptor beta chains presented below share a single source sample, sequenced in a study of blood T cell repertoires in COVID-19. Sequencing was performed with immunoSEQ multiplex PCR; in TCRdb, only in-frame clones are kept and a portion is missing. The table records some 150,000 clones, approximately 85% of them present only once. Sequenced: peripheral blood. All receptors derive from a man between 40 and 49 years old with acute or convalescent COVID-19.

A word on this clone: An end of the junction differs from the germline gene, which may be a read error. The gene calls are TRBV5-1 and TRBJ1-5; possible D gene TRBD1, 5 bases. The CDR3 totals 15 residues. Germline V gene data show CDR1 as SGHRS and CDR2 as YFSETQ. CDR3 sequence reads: CASSLSGDLRQPQHF. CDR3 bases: TGCGCCAGCAGCTTGTCTGGAGATTTACGACAGCCTCAGCATTTT.

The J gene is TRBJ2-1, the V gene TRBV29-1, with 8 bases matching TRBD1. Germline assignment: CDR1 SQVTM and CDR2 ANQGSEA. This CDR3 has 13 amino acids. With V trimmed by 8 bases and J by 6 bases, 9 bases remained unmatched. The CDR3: CSTRTGLGNEQFF. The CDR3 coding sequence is TGCAGCACCCGGACAGGGCTGGGCAATGAGCAGTTCTTC.

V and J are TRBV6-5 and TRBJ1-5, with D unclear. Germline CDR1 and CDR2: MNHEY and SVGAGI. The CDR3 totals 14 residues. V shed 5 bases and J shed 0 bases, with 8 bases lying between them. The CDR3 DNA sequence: TGTGCCAGCAGTAATCCCCATAGCAATCAGCCCCAGCATTTT. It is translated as CASSNPHSNQPQHF.

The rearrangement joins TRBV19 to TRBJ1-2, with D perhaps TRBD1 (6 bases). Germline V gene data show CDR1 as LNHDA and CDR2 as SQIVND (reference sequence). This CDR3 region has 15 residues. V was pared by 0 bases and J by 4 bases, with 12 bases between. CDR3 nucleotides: TGTGCCAGTAGTATAGAGGGGGCTCTTGCCTATGGCTACACCTTC. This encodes CASSIEGALAYGYTF.

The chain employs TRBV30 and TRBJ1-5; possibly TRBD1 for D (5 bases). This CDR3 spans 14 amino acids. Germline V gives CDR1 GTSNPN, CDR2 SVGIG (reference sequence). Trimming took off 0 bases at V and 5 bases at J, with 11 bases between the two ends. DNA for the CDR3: TGTGCCTGGAGTGTACTGACAGAGGATCAGCCCCAGCATTTT. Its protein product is CAWSVLTEDQPQHF.

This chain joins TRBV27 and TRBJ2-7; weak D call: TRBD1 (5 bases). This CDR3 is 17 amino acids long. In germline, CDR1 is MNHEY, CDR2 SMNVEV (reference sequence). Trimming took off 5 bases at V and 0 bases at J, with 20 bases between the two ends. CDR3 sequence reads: CASSPERQFTSSYEQYF. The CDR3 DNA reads TGTGCCAGCAGTCCCGAACGACAGTTTACAAGCTCCTACGAGCAGTACTTC.

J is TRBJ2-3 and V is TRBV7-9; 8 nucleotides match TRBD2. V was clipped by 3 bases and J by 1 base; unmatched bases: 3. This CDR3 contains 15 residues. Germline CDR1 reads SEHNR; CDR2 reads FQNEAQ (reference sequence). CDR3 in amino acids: CASSFSGGGTDTQYF. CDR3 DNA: TGTGCCAGCAGCTTTTCGGGGGGGGGCACAGATACGCAGTATTTT.

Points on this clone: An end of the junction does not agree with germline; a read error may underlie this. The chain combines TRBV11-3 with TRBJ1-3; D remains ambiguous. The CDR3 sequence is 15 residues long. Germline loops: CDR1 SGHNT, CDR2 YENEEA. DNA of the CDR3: TGTGCCAGCAGCTTCCGGCCAGGTCCTGGGAACACCATATATTTT. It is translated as CASSFRPGPGNTIYF. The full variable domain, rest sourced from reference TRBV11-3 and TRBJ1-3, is EAGVVQSPRYKIIEKKQPVAFWCNPISGHNTLYWYLQNLGQGPELLIRYENEEAVDDSQLPKDRFSAERLKGVDSTLKIQPAELGDSAVYLCASSFRPGPGNTIYFGEGSWLTVV.

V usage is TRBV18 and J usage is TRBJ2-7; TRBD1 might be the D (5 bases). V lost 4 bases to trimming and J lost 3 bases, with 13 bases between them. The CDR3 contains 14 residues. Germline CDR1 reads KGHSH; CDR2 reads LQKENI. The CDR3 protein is CASSQGSQDYEQYF. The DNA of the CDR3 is TGTGCCAGCTCACAGGGGTCACAGGACTACGAGCAGTACTTC.

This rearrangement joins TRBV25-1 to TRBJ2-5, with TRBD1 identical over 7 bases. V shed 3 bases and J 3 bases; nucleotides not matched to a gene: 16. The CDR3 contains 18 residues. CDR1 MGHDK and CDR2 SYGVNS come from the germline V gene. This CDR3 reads CASSDPQDYTGVKETQYF. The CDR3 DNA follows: TGTGCCAGCAGTGACCCCCAAGATTACACAGGGGTAAAAGAGACCCAGTACTTC.

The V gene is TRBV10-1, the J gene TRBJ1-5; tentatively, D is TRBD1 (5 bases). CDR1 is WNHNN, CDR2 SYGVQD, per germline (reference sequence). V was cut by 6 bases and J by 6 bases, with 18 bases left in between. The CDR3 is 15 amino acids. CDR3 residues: CASSPGPGRGQPQHF. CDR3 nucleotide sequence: TGCGCCAGCAGCCCTGGGCCAGGTAGGGGTCAGCCCCAGCATTTT.

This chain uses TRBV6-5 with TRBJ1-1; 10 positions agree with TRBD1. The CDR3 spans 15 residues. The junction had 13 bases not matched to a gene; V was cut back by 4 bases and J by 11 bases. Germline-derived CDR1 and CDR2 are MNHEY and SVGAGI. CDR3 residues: CASSSPETGGRDAFF. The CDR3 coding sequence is TGTGCCAGCAGTTCTCCAGAGACAGGGGGCCGGGACGCTTTCTTT.

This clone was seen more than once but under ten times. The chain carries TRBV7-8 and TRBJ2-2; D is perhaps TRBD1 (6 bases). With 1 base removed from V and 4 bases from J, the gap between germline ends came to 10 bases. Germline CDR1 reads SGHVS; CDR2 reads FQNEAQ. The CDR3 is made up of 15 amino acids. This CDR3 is CASSLETGITGELFF. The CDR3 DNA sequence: TGTGCCAGCAGCTTAGAAACAGGGATCACCGGGGAGCTGTTTTTT.

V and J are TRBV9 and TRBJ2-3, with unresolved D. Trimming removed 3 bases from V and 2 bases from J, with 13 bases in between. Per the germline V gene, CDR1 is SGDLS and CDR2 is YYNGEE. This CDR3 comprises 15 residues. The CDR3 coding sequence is TGTGCCAGCAGCGCATCAACTACTTACACAGATACGCAGTATTTT. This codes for CASSASTTYTDTQYF.

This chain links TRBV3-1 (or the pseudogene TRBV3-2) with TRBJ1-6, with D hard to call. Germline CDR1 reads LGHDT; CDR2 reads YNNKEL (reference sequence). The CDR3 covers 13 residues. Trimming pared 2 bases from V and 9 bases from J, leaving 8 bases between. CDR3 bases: TGTGCCAGCAGCCAATCGACGGGTTCACCCCTCCACTTT. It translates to CASSQSTGSPLHF.

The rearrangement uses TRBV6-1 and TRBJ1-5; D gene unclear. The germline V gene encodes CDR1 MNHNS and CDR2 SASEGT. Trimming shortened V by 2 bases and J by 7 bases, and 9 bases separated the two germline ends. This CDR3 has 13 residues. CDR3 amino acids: CASSESRYQPQHF. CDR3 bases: TGTGCCAGCAGTGAATCCCGGTACCAGCCCCAGCATTTT.

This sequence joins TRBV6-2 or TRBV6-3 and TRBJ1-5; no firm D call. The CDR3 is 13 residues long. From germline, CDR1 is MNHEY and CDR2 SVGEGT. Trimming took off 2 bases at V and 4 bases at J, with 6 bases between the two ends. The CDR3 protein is CASSYSRNQPQHF. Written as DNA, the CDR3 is TGTGCCAGCAGTTACAGTCGGAATCAGCCCCAGCATTTT.

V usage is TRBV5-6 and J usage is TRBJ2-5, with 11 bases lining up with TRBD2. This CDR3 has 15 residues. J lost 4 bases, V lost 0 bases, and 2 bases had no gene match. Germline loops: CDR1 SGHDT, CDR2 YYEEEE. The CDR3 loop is CASSLVLAGVETQYF. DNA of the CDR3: TGTGCCAGCAGCTTGGTACTAGCGGGGGTAGAGACCCAGTACTTC.

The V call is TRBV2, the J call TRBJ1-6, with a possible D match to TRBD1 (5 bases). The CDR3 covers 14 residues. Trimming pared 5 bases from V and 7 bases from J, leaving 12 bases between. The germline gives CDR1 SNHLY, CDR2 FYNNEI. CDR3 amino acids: CASSLTEENSPLHF. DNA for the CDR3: TGTGCCAGCAGTTTGACAGAAGAGAATTCACCCCTCCACTTT.

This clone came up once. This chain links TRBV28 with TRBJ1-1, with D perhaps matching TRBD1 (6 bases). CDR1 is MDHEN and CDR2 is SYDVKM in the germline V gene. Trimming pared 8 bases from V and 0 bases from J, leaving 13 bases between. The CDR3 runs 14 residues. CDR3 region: CASEAQGMNTEAFF. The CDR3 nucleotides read TGTGCCAGCGAAGCACAGGGCATGAACACTGAAGCTTTCTTT.

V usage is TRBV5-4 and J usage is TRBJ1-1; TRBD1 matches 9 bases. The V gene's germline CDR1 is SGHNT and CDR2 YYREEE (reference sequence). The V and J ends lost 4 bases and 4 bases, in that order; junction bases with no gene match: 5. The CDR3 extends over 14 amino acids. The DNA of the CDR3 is TGTGCCAGCAGCGCCGGGACAGGGATCACTGAAGCTTTCTTT. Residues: CASSAGTGITEAFF.

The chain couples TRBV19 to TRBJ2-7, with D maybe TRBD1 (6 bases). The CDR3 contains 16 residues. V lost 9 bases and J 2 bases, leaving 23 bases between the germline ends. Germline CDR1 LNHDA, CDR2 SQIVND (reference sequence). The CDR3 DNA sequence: TGTGCCAGAGACACCATACAGGGCCCCCTCACCTACGAGCAGTACTTC. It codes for CARDTIQGPLTYEQYF.

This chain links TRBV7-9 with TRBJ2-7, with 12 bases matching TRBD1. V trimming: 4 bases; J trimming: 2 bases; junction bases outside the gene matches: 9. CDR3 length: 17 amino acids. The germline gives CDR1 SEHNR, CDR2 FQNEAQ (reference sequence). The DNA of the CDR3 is TGTGCCAGCAGCTCTAGGGCGGGACAGGGGGCAGCCTACGAGCAGTACTTC. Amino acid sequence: CASSSRAGQGAAYEQYF.

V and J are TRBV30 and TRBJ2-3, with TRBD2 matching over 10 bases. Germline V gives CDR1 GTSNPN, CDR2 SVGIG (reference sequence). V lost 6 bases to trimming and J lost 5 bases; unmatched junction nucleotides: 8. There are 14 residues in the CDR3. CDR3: CACASGGALDTQYF. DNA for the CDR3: TGTGCCTGCGCCAGCGGGGGGGCTCTAGATACGCAGTATTTT.

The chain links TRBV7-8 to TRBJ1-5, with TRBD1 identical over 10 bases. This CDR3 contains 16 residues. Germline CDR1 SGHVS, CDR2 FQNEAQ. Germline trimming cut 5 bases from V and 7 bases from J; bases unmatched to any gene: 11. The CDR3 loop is CASSPPGTGVFQPQHF. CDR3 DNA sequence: TGTGCCAGCAGCCCCCCCGGGACAGGGGTTTTCCAGCCCCAGCATTTT.

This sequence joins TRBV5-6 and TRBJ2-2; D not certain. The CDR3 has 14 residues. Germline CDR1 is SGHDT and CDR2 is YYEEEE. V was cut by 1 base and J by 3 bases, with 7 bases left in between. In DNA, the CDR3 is TGTGCCAGCAGCTTGTTTCGGGACACCGGGGAGCTGTTTTTT. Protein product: CASSLFRDTGELFF.

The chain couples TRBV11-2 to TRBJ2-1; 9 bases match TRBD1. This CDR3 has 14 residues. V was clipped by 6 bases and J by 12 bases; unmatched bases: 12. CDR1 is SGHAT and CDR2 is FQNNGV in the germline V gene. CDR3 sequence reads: CASSPGQGPYGQFF. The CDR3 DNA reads TGTGCCAGCAGTCCGGGACAGGGCCCCTACGGGCAGTTCTTC.